What follows are 19 T cell receptor beta chains derived from one specimen sequenced in a study of blood T cells in healthy people across ages. Next came a second PCR, run for roughly 6 to 11 cycles, which used a sample-barcoded 5' primer along with a J-beta primer mix. Each CDR3 protein gets one entry after TCRdb re-called the 5' RACE reads with MiXCR. The sample lists some 550,000 distinct CDR3 sequences; more than 45% were seen once. Input material: blood. These receptors were obtained from a man older than 75 in good health.

This chain connects TRBV24-1 to TRBJ2-5; tentative D call: TRBD1 (7 bases). This CDR3 is 15 amino acids long. Germline lookup yields CDR1 KGHDR and CDR2 SFDVKD. Trimming removed 4 bases from V and 7 bases from J, with 18 bases in between. In DNA form, the CDR3 reads TGTGCCACCAGTGACCCGCGGGACAGTCCTGGGACCCAGTACTTC. Translation: CATSDPRDSPGTQYF.

This rearrangement joins TRBV12-3 or TRBV12-4 to TRBJ2-2; weak D call: TRBD1 (7 bases). The CDR3 covers 16 residues. The V end was cut by 7 bases, the J end by 6 bases, with 21 bases between. CDR3 nucleotide sequence: TGTGCCAGCACTTCCGGGAGACAGGGCCTCTCCGGGGAGCTGTTTTTT. Translated: CASTSGRQGLSGELFF.

The chain is built from TRBV7-2 and TRBJ1-6; 8 bases align to TRBD1. Germline V gene data show CDR1 as SGHTA and CDR2 as FQGNSA. Trimming took 3 bases from V and 7 from J; bases not matched to a gene: 5. The CDR3 contains 15 residues. In DNA form, the CDR3 reads TGTGCCAGCAGCTTGCAGGGGGCGATCAATTCACCCCTCCACTTT. As protein: CASSLQGAINSPLHF.

The table lists this clonotype with many counts. The chain carries TRBV9 and TRBJ2-7; 11 positions agree with TRBD1. CDR1 is SGDLS and CDR2 is YYNGEE in the germline V gene. The CDR3 is made up of 14 amino acids. V gave up 4 bases and J gave up 2 bases; unmatched junction bases: 2. DNA of the CDR3: TGTGCCAGCAGCCCGGGACAGGGGGCCTACGAGCAGTACTTC. As protein: CASSPGQGAYEQYF.

This clonotype has just a few counts. This chain uses TRBV5-1 with TRBJ2-5; possibly TRBD1 or TRBD2 for D (6 bases each). Germline assignment: CDR1 SGHRS and CDR2 YFSETQ. This CDR3 has 14 amino acids. The V end was cut by 2 bases, the J end by 5 bases, with 13 bases between. In DNA, the CDR3 is TGCGCCAGCAGCTTCTTCGGGGGCCGTGAGACCCAGTACTTC. Translating it yields CASSFFGGRETQYF. Combining the CDR3 with reference TRBV5-1 and TRBJ2-5 gives the whole variable domain KAGVTQTPRYLIKTRGQQVTLSCSPISGHRSVSWYQQTPGQGLQFLFEYFSETQRNKGNFPGRFSGRQFSNSRSEMNVSTLELGDSALYLCASSFFGGRETQYFGPGTRLLVL.

This clonotype was seen repeatedly, ten times or more. V gene TRBV6-5 combines with J gene TRBJ2-5; 9 bases are shared with TRBD1. V dropped 0 bases and J dropped 5; count of bases not matched to a gene: 4. This CDR3 has 15 residues. Per the germline V gene, CDR1 is MNHEY and CDR2 is SVGAGI. The CDR3 nucleotides are TGTGCCAGCAGTTACTCCACAGGGGGCTTTGAGACCCAGTACTTC. This translates into CASSYSTGGFETQYF.

V and J are TRBV7-3 and TRBJ2-5; D may be TRBD2 (6 bases). Per the germline V gene, CDR1 is SGHTA and CDR2 is FQGTGA. The CDR3 covers 16 residues. The V and J ends lost 1 base and 1 base respectively, with 13 bases between them. CDR3: CASSLRGRQVQETQYF. The CDR3 nucleotides read TGTGCCAGCAGCTTAAGGGGGAGGCAGGTCCAAGAGACCCAGTACTTC.

The genes are TRBV27 and TRBJ2-1, with 9 bases aligning to TRBD2. The CDR3 spans 14 residues. The V segment lost 3 bases and the J segment 12 bases; nucleotides outside the gene matches: 9. Germline V CDR1 and CDR2: MNHEY, SMNVEV (reference sequence). For the CDR3, the DNA is TGTGCCAGCAGTTTGCGGCTAGCGGGAAGAGTGCAGTTCTTC. It translates to CASSLRLAGRVQFF.

The chain has TRBV11-2 and TRBJ2-7; D remains unclear. This CDR3 has 14 residues. V was clipped by 2 bases and J by 7 bases, with 15 bases between them. Germline values: CDR1 SGHAT, CDR2 FQNNGV. DNA of the CDR3: TGTGCCAGCAGCTTACGTGGTGGGTCCAATGAGCAGTACTTC. This translates into CASSLRGGSNEQYF.

The rearrangement links TRBV10-3 to TRBJ1-1; the match to TRBD1 covers 8 bases. The CDR3 loop spans 13 amino acids. The ends lost 6 bases at V and 6 bases at J; junction bases unmatched: 6. Germline lookup yields CDR1 ENHRY and CDR2 SYGVKD. Here the CDR3 reads CAISKTGAPEAFF. The CDR3 DNA reads as TGTGCCATCAGCAAGACAGGGGCGCCTGAAGCTTTCTTT.

V gene TRBV6-2 or TRBV6-3 combines with J gene TRBJ2-3; D assignment may be TRBD1 or TRBD2 (5 bases each). The V end lost 5 bases, the J end lost 6 bases, and 15 bases lay between the germline ends. The CDR3 length is 14 residues. From germline, CDR1 is MNHEY and CDR2 SVGEGT. The CDR3 loop is CASSPHIGTDTQYF. DNA of the CDR3: TGTGCCAGCAGTCCACATATAGGGACGGATACGCAGTATTTT.

In its sample, this clonotype was seen many times. The chain combines TRBV6-6 with TRBJ2-7; D is possibly TRBD1 or TRBD2 (7 bases each). Germline values: CDR1 MNHNY, CDR2 SVGAGI (reference sequence). CDR3 length: 16 amino acids. V was cut by 2 bases and J by 7 bases, with 21 bases left in between. The CDR3 loop is CASSYGKTGRGSEQYF. The CDR3 DNA follows: TGTGCCAGCAGTTACGGGAAGACAGGGCGGGGGAGTGAGCAGTACTTC.

This clonotype came up once. The gene calls are TRBV3-1 and TRBJ1-2; D call uncertain. The CDR3 contains 17 residues. V lost 0 bases and J lost 0, with 14 bases in between. Germline CDR1 and CDR2: LGHDT and YNNKEL (reference sequence). CDR3 sequence: CASSQERYTPANYGYTF. Written as DNA, the CDR3 is TGTGCCAGCAGCCAAGAAAGGTACACACCAGCTAACTATGGCTACACCTTC.

This clonotype was counted a few times. The chain couples TRBV28 to TRBJ1-2; D may be TRBD1 (5 bases). Trimming removed 5 bases from V and 5 bases from J, with 15 bases in between. The CDR3 loop spans 14 amino acids. Per the germline V gene, CDR1 is MDHEN and CDR2 is SYDVKM. This CDR3 is CASSDSGQFYGYTF. Here the CDR3 DNA reads TGTGCCAGCAGTGACAGTGGGCAGTTTTATGGCTACACCTTC.

This clonotype has more than one count but fewer than ten. The chain links TRBV29-1 to TRBJ1-1; D ambiguous. Per germline, CDR1 SQVTM and CDR2 ANQGSEA. The CDR3 is 13 residues long. V gave up 4 bases and J gave up 0 bases, with 9 bases separating them. In DNA, the CDR3 is TGCAGCGTTGCACAGAGCATGAACACTGAAGCTTTCTTT. Its translation: CSVAQSMNTEAFF. Drawing the rest from reference TRBV29-1 and TRBJ1-1, the complete variable domain is SAVISQKPSRDICQRGTSLTIQCQVDSQVTMMFWYRQQPGQSLTLIATANQGSEATYESGFVIDKFPISRPNLTFSTLTVSNMSPEDSSIYLCSVAQSMNTEAFFGQGTRLTVV.

This clonotype was seen more than once but under ten times. The chain is built from TRBV2 and TRBJ2-3; no clear D gene. Looked up from germline, CDR1 is SNHLY and CDR2 is FYNNEI. V dropped 6 bases and J dropped 2 bases, with 6 bases sitting between them. This CDR3 contains 12 residues. CDR3: CASRLHTDTQYF. In nucleotides, the CDR3 is TGTGCCAGCAGGCTACACACAGATACGCAGTATTTT. Combining the CDR3 with reference TRBV2 and TRBJ2-3 gives the whole variable domain EPEVTQTPSHQVTQMGQEVILRCVPISNHLYFYWYRQILGQKVEFLVSFYNNEISEKSEIFDDQFSVERPDGSNFTLKIRSTKLEDSAMYFCASRLHTDTQYFGPGTRLTVL.

The table lists this clonotype with a count of one. This chain joins TRBV7-9 and TRBJ1-4, with D possibly matching TRBD1 (6 bases). Germline CDR1 reads SEHNR; CDR2 reads FQNEAQ (reference sequence). This CDR3 comprises 16 residues. Deletions cut 5 bases from V and 1 base from J, with 14 bases between. The CDR3 region is CASSGTGSRTNEKLFF. The CDR3 bases are TGTGCCAGCAGCGGAACAGGGTCTCGAACTAATGAAAAACTGTTTTTT.

This clonotype was counted a few times. This chain links TRBV20-1 with TRBJ2-7, with D unresolved. Looked up from germline, CDR1 is DFQATT and CDR2 is SNEGSKA (reference sequence). CDR3 length: 14 amino acids. The V and J ends lost 0 bases and 0 bases respectively, with 9 bases between them. The CDR3 loop is CSARDPGTSYEQYF. CDR3 sequence (DNA): TGCAGTGCTAGAGACCCTGGAACCTCCTACGAGCAGTACTTC.

This clonotype is a singleton in its sample. The junction differs from germline at one of its ends, possibly a read error. The chain links TRBV18 to TRBJ2-3; 7 bases match TRBD2. This CDR3 spans 16 amino acids. Germline CDR1 is KGHSH and CDR2 is LQKENI. The CDR3 coding sequence is TGTGCCAGCTCACCGATAGCGGGCCGCCGCACAGATACTCAGTATTTT. Amino acid sequence: CASSPIAGRRTDTQYF.